The rows below give T cell receptor beta chains drawn from one sample of a study of cytomegalovirus exposure and HLA in healthy donors. Produced via immunoSEQ multiplex PCR; TCRdb's table is partial and in-frame only. The repertoire includes 90,000 to 150,000 clones, about 91% of them detected once, and about 1.7% sits in the top ten. Sequencing was done on a sample of PBMCs. The origin of the receptors is a man between 18 and 29 years old in good health and CMV-seronegative. Each CDR3 is given with its conserved first and last residue. D genes are given only for firm matches. The listing skips clone size in some rows; elsewhere it reads once, few, many or a size class.

D gene	J gene	clone size	V gene	CDR3 DNA	CDR3 protein
.	TRBJ1-1	.	TRBV4-1	TGCGCCAGCAGCCAAGGACAGGTGAACACTGAAGCTTTCTTT	CASSQGQVNTEAFF
TRBD1	TRBJ2-1	.	TRBV11-2	TGTGCCAGCAGCTCGCTACAGGGGTTTCCCTACAATGAGCAGTTCTTC	CASSSLQGFPYNEQFF
TRBD2	TRBJ2-5	.	TRBV5-1	TGCGCCAGCAGCTTGGTGGGTAGCGGGTCCCAAGAGACCCAGTACTTC	CASSLVGSGSQETQYF
TRBD1	TRBJ2-7	.	TRBV6-6	TGTGCCAGCAGCATCACCAGACAGGGGCCCAGCTACGAGCAGTACTTC	CASSITRQGPSYEQYF
TRBD1	TRBJ1-2	.	TRBV6-1	TGTGCCAGCAGAGGGACAGGGCGGATTTTGGGCTACACCTTC	CASRGTGRILGYTF
TRBD2	TRBJ2-1	.	TRBV7-6	TGTGCCAGCAGCGAATCTAGCGGGGGTTTTCCCGGTGAGCAGTTCTTC	CASSESSGGFPGEQFF
.	TRBJ2-7	.	TRBV5-5	TGTGCCAGCAGCTTTCCCAGAACCTACGAGCAGTACTTC	CASSFPRTYEQYF
TRBD2	TRBJ2-1	once	TRBV19	TGTGCCAGTAGTATTCTAGCGGGGGGGAATGAGCAGTTCTTC	CASSILAGGNEQFF
TRBD2	TRBJ2-3	.	TRBV11-3	TGTGCCAGCAGCTCTCCGTGGACTAGCGCGAGCACAGATACGCAGTATTTT	CASSSPWTSASTDTQYF
TRBD2	TRBJ2-7	.	TRBV6-5	TGTGCCAGCAGTTCGCTAATACTAGCGGAGGCCTACGAGCAGTACTTC	CASSSLILAEAYEQYF
.	TRBJ1-4	.	TRBV19	TGTGCCAGTAGCCTAACAGGCGCAACTAATGAAAAACTGTTTTTT	CASSLTGATNEKLFF
.	TRBJ1-1	.	TRBV5-6	TGTGCCAGCCTCAGGAAAGCCACCACGAACACTGAAGCTTTCTTT	CASLRKATTNTEAFF
.	TRBJ2-1	.	TRBV5-4	TGTGCCAGCAGCTTGACAGACAGTTTCAATGAGCAGTTCTTC	CASSLTDSFNEQFF
.	TRBJ2-7	.	TRBV6-6	TGTGCCAGCGCCGTTGCTGAGACTGGCGAGCAGTACTTC	CASAVAETGEQYF
TRBD2	TRBJ2-3	.	TRBV4-2	TGTGCCAGCAGCCAAGATGGGAGCGGGAGGGGGGGGACAGATACGCAGTATTTT	CASSQDGSGRGGTDTQYF
TRBD2	TRBJ2-1	.	TRBV9	TGTGCCAGCAGCGGACGACTAGCGGGGGGATACAATGAGCAGTTCTTC	CASSGRLAGGYNEQFF
.	TRBJ1-1	.	TRBV4-2	TGTGCCAGCAGCCCCAGACAGGCTTCGGTGAACACTGAAGCTTTCTTT	CASSPRQASVNTEAFF
TRBD1	TRBJ2-7	.	TRBV15	TGTGCCACCAGCAGAGATAATACAAGGACAGGGGTGAGTCAGTACTTC	CATSRDNTRTGVSQYF
TRBD1	TRBJ1-5	once	TRBV15	TGTGCCACCAGCAAAGAGAGGGAGGACAGGGGGAATAATCAGCCCCAGCATTTT	CATSKEREDRGNNQPQHF
.	TRBJ1-6	few	TRBV2	TGTGCCAGCAGTGATCTCTCCTATAATTCACCCCTCCACTTT	CASSDLSYNSPLHF
.	TRBJ2-3	.	TRBV11-2	TGTGCCAGCAGCTTAGGCGCGGATACGCAGTATTTT	CASSLGADTQYF
.	TRBJ2-5	.	TRBV7-9	TGTGCCAGCAGCTTAGAGGTCTCCGGGCAAGAGACCCAGTACTTC	CASSLEVSGQETQYF
TRBD1	TRBJ2-3	.	TRBV25-1	TGTGCCAGCAGCCACAGGGGATTGGTAGATACGCAGTATTTT	CASSHRGLVDTQYF
.	TRBJ1-1	.	TRBV6-6	TGTGCCAGCACGGGGGGCCATACAAACACTGAAGCTTTCTTT	CASTGGHTNTEAFF
TRBD2	TRBJ2-7	.	TRBV27	TGTGCCAGCAGTTTATCGGGACTAGCGGGAGCCTACGAGCAGTACTTC	CASSLSGLAGAYEQYF
.	TRBJ1-1	.	TRBV9	TGTGCCAGCAGCGCCTTGACAGGAATAAACACTGAAGCTTTCTTT	CASSALTGINTEAFF
.	TRBJ2-7	.	TRBV10-3	TGTGCCATCAGTGAGTCAATGGCAGGGGCCTACGAGCAGTACTTC	CAISESMAGAYEQYF
TRBD2	TRBJ2-3	.	TRBV27	TGTGCCAGCAGCCACCTAGCGGGGGGCACAGATACGCAGTATTTT	CASSHLAGGTDTQYF
TRBD1	TRBJ2-7	once	TRBV6-1	TGTGCCAGCAGACCCGGGACAGGGGGCTACGAGCAGTACTTC	CASRPGTGGYEQYF
.	TRBJ2-1	once	TRBV7-7	TGTGCCAGCAGCTTAGCCGGGGGGCCCTACAATGAGCAGTTCTTC	CASSLAGGPYNEQFF
.	TRBJ2-7	.	TRBV28	TGTGCCACCGGCGGCTCCTACGAGCAGTACTTC	CATGGSYEQYF
.	TRBJ2-3	few	TRBV7-9	TGTGCCAGCAGCTTCGGGGAGACTCACACAGATACGCAGTATTTT	CASSFGETHTDTQYF
TRBD1	TRBJ1-1	.	TRBV5-1	TGCGCCAGCAGCCTCGACAGGGGGCCGACGACTGAAGCTTTCTTT	CASSLDRGPTTEAFF
.	TRBJ1-6	.	TRBV6-4	TGTGCCAGCAGTGACAGGGGAAATTCACCCCTCCACTTT	CASSDRGNSPLHF
.	TRBJ1-4	once	TRBV18	TGTGCCAGCTCACCAAGTCACAGCCCAACTAATGAAAAACTGTTTTTT	CASSPSHSPTNEKLFF
.	TRBJ2-1	once	TRBV10-3	TGTGCCATCAGTGAAAGAACAGGTCTCAGTGAGCAGTTCTTC	CAISERTGLSEQFF
TRBD1	TRBJ1-1	.	TRBV2	TGTGCCAGCAGCGTTCGACAGGGGGCGGATCAGGCTTTCTTT	CASSVRQGADQAFF
.	TRBJ2-4	.	TRBV27	TGTGCCAGCAGCCCCCTGGGGGGAAAAAACATTCAGTACTTC	CASSPLGGKNIQYF
TRBD1	TRBJ2-2	.	TRBV27	TGTGCCAGCAGTTGGAGCCGGGACAGGGGGACCGGGGAGCTGTTTTTT	CASSWSRDRGTGELFF
TRBD1	TRBJ1-4	once	TRBV4-3	TGCGCCAGCAGCCAATCCGGACAGGGTAATGAAAAACTGTTTTTT	CASSQSGQGNEKLFF
TRBD1	TRBJ2-5	.	TRBV9	TGTGCCAGCAGCGTAGGTAGGACAGGGACCTCACAAGAGACCCAGTACTTC	CASSVGRTGTSQETQYF
.	TRBJ2-3	.	TRBV12-5	TGTGCTAGTGGTTTGGTCCGAGATACGCAGTATTTT	CASGLVRDTQYF
.	TRBJ2-5	.	TRBV27	TGTGCCAGCAGTCGCCCAGGGACTGTTCAAGAGACCCAGTACTTC	CASSRPGTVQETQYF
.	TRBJ1-2	medium-sized	TRBV27	TGTGCCAGCAGTTTATCTTTGGGACAACTTTATGGCTACACCTTC	CASSLSLGQLYGYTF
.	TRBJ2-1	.	TRBV27	TGTGCCAGCAGTTTCGTCGACCAGCAGGATGAGCAGTTCTTC	CASSFVDQQDEQFF
.	TRBJ1-2	.	TRBV29-1	TGCAGCGTTCAGGGTAACTATGGCTACACCTTC	CSVQGNYGYTF
.	TRBJ2-7	.	TRBV5-6	TGTGCCAGCAGCCCGGGGACACCCTACGAGCAGTACTTC	CASSPGTPYEQYF
TRBD1	TRBJ1-6	.	TRBV14	TGTGCCAGCAGCCATCGGGACAGGGAGAATTCACCCCTCCACTTT	CASSHRDRENSPLHF
.	TRBJ2-6	.	TRBV6-1	TGTGCCAGCAGTGAAGAGGTCAGGGGAGTTTTTGACTCTGGGGCCAACGTCCTGACTTTC	CASSEEVRGVFDSGANVLTF
.	TRBJ1-1	.	TRBV7-8	TGTGCCAGCAGCTTACCCAATTCACAGTGGACTGAAGCTTTCTTT	CASSLPNSQWTEAFF
.	TRBJ1-4	.	TRBV18	TGTGCCAGCTCACGAAGGACCCCAGGGGAAAAACTGTTTTTT	CASSRRTPGEKLFF
.	TRBJ2-5	.	TRBV9	TGTGCCAGCAGCGGAACCCAGGGGAACCAGTACTTC	CASSGTQGNQYF
.	TRBJ1-2	.	TRBV28	TGTGCCAGCAGGGGCCCGGGGGGTAGGAGCTATGGCTACACCTTC	CASRGPGGRSYGYTF